One sample yielded the 10 T cell receptor beta chains listed below, sequenced in a study of blood T cell repertoires in COVID-19. The protocol was immunoSEQ multiplex PCR, while the TCRdb copy is restricted to in-frame clones and leaves out a portion. Of fewer than 250,000 clones detected, around 87% appear once; the ten largest clones hold approximately 7.2%. The specimen was PBMCs or T cells enriched from blood (not recorded which). The receptors were gathered from a man aged 30-40 years in a cohort exposed to, infected with or recovered from COVID-19 (not recorded which).

The chain employs TRBV4-3 and TRBJ1-4; D perhaps matches TRBD1 (5 bases). The CDR3 runs 14 residues. Trimming pared 1 base from V and 4 bases from J, leaving 7 bases between. CDR1 and CDR2 from the germline V gene are LGHNA and YSLEER. CDR3: CASSQGQGNEKLFF. The CDR3 DNA is TGCGCCAGCAGCCAAGGGCAGGGTAATGAAAAACTGTTTTTT.

V and J are TRBV7-9 and TRBJ1-5, with D possibly being TRBD1 (5 bases). V was clipped by 5 bases and J by 5 bases, with 19 bases between them. Germline CDR1 is SEHNR and CDR2 is FQNEAQ (reference sequence). The CDR3 covers 16 residues. This CDR3 reads CASSTGVGRGDQPQHF. The CDR3 region has the DNA TGTGCCAGCAGCACGGGAGTAGGGAGGGGAGATCAGCCCCAGCATTTT.

The chain recombines TRBV5-4 with TRBJ1-2; D is perhaps TRBD1 (5 bases). V was cut by 0 bases and J by 2 bases, with 11 bases left in between. The length of the CDR3 is 15 residues. The germline CDR1 and CDR2 sequences are SGHNT and YYREEE (reference sequence). The DNA for the CDR3 is TGTGCCAGCAGCTTGGAGCAGGGTGGCAACTATGGCTACACCTTC. Translating it yields CASSLEQGGNYGYTF.

The rearrangement uses TRBV4-3 and TRBJ2-2; D remains ambiguous. Germline CDR1 and CDR2: LGHNA and YSLEER. Deletions cut 0 bases from V and 0 bases from J, with 14 bases between. The CDR3 has 18 amino acids. CDR3 sequence (DNA): TGCGCCAGCAGCCAAGAGGGCAGTCGAGAACCGAACACCGGGGAGCTGTTTTTT. It yields the protein CASSQEGSREPNTGELFF.

This sequence joins TRBV6-2 or TRBV6-3 and TRBJ2-1, with a possible D match to TRBD1 (5 bases). The CDR3 totals 14 residues. Trimming removed 4 bases from V and 9 bases from J, with 16 bases in between. The germline V gene encodes CDR1 MNHEY and CDR2 SVGEGT. CDR3 amino acids: CASSSPGQQIEQFF. Written as DNA, the CDR3 is TGTGCCAGCAGTTCCCCAGGGCAACAGATTGAGCAGTTCTTC.

The chain employs TRBV7-6 and TRBJ1-1, with 10 bases lining up with TRBD1. The J segment lost 6 bases and the V segment lost 4 bases, leaving 11 bases of the junction unmatched. CDR1 is SGHVS and CDR2 is FNYEAQ in the germline V gene. The CDR3 totals 16 residues. The CDR3 loop is CASSSRRDRGRSEAFF. The CDR3 DNA follows: TGTGCCAGCAGCTCAAGAAGGGACAGGGGACGTTCTGAAGCTTTCTTT.

This chain uses TRBV6-6 with TRBJ2-5; TRBD2 matches 11 bases. CDR1 is MNHNY, CDR2 SVGAGI, per germline (reference sequence). The CDR3 is made up of 19 amino acids. Trimming at V came to 5 bases and at J to 4 bases, leaving 18 bases not matched to a gene. The CDR3 sequence is CASSPFRVFSGRAVETQYF. In DNA, the CDR3 is TGTGCCAGCAGTCCATTTCGAGTGTTTAGCGGGAGGGCCGTAGAGACCCAGTACTTC.

This sequence joins TRBV6-2 or TRBV6-3 and TRBJ2-1; D perhaps matches TRBD2 (5 bases). Germline-derived CDR1 and CDR2 are MNHEY and SVGEGT. The V end was cut by 3 bases, the J end by 8 bases, with 17 bases between. This CDR3 is built from 15 residues. The CDR3 region has the DNA TGTGCCAGCAGTTATCGTGAAACTAGTTCTGATGAGCAGTTCTTC. Protein product: CASSYRETSSDEQFF.

The rearrangement uses TRBV5-5 and TRBJ2-2, with TRBD2 matching 12 bases. This CDR3 region has 19 residues. Looked up from germline, CDR1 is SGHKS and CDR2 is YYEKEE (reference sequence). V lost 4 bases to trimming and J lost 6 bases; unmatched junction nucleotides: 16. This CDR3 reads CASSTGGGAGLAGSGELFF. For the CDR3, the DNA is TGTGCCAGCAGCACCGGAGGGGGCGCAGGACTAGCGGGATCCGGGGAGCTGTTTTTT.

The rearrangement joins TRBV27 to TRBJ1-2, with D unclear. The length of the CDR3 is 13 residues. The germline CDR1 and CDR2 sequences are MNHEY and SMNVEV (reference sequence). The ends were cut back, 5 bases at V and 8 bases at J, with 15 bases in the middle. The CDR3 region has the DNA TGTGCCAGCAGTGCCGGGAGTATGGGGGGCTACACCTTC. As protein: CASSAGSMGGYTF.